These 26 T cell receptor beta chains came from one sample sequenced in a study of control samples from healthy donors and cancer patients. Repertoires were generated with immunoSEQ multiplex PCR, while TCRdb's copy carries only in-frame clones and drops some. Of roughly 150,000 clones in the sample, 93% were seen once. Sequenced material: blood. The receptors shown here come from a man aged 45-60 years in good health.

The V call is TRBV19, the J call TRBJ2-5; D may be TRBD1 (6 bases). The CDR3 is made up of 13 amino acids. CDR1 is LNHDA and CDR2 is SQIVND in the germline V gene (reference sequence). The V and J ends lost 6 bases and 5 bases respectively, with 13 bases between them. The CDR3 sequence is CASRTGVGETQYF. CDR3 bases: TGTGCCAGTAGGACAGGCGTGGGGGAGACCCAGTACTTC. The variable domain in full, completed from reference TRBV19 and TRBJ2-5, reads DGGITQSPKYLFRKEGQNVTLSCEQNLNHDAMYWYRQDPGQGLRLIYYSQIVNDFQKGDIAEGYSVSREKKESFPLTVTSAQKNPTAFYLCASRTGVGETQYFGPGTRLLVL.

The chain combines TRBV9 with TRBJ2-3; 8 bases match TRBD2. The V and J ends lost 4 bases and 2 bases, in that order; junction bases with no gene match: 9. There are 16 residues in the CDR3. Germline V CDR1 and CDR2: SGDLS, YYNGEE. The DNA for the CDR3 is TGTGCCAGCAGCCCAGGACTAGCAGGGAACACAGATACGCAGTATTTT. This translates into CASSPGLAGNTDTQYF.

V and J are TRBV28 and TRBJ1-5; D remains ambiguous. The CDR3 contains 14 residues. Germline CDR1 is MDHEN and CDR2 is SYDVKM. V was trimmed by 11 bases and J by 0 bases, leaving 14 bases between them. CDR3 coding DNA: TGTGCCGGAGCGAGACTCAATAGCAATCAGCCCCAGCATTTT. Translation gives CAGARLNSNQPQHF.

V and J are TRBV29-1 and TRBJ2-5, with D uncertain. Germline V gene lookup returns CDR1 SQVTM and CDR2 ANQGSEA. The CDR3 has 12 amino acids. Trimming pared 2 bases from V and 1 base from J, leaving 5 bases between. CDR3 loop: CSVEHSQETQYF. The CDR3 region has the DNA TGCAGCGTTGAACACTCCCAAGAGACCCAGTACTTC.

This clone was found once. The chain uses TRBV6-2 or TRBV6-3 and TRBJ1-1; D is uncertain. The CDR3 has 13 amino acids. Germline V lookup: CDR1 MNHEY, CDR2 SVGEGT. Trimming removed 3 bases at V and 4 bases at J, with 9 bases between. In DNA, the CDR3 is TGTGCCAGCAGTTATTATCGGGCCACTGAAGCTTTCTTT. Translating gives CASSYYRATEAFF.

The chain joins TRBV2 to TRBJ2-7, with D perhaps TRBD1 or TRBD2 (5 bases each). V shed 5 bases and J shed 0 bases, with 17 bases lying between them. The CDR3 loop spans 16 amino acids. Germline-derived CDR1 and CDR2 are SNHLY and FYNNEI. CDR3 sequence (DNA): TGTGCCAGCAGTCGTGAAGGTGGGACGGGCTCCTACGAGCAGTACTTC. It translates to CASSREGGTGSYEQYF.

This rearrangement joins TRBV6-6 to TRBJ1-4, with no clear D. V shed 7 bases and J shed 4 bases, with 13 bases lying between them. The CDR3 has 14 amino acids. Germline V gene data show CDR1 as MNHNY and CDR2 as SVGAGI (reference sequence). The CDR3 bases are TGTGCCAGCACTTGGGATAATGGTAATGAAAAACTGTTTTTT. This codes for CASTWDNGNEKLFF.

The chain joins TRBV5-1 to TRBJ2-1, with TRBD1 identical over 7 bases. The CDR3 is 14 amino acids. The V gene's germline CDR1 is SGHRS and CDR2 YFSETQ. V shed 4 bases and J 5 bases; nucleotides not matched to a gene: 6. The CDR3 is CASSILTGDNEQFF. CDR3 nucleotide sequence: TGCGCCAGCAGCATCCTAACAGGGGACAATGAGCAGTTCTTC.

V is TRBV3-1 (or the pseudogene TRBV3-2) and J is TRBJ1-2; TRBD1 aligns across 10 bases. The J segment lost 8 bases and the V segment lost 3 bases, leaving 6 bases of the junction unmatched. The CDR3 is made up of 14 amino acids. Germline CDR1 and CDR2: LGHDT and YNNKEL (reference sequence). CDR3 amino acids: CASSHRDRGFGYTF. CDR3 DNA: TGTGCCAGCAGCCACCGGGACAGGGGTTTCGGCTACACCTTC.

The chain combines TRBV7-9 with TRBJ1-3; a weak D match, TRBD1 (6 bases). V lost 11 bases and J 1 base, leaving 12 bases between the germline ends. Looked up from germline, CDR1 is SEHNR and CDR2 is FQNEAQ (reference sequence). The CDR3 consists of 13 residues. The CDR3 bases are TGTGCCCCTGGGGGGCAATCTGGAAACACCATATATTTT. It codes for CAPGGQSGNTIYF.

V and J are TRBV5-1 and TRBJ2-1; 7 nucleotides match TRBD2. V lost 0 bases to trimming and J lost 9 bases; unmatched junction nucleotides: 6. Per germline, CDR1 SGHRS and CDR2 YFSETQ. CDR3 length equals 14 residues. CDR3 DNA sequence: TGCGCCAGCAGCTTGGGGGCGGGAGCTAGTGAGCAGTTCTTC. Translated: CASSLGAGASEQFF.

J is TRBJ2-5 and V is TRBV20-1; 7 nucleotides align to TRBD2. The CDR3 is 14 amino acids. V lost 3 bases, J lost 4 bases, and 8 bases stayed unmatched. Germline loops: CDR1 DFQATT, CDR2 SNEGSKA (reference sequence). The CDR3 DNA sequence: TGCAGTGCTAGTACTCAGCGGGGATCAGAGACCCAGTACTTC. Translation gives CSASTQRGSETQYF.

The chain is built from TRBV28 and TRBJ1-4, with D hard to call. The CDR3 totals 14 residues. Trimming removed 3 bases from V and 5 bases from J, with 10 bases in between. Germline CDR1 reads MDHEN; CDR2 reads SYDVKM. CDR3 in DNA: TGTGCCAGCAGTTTTTTCCCGAGAAATGAAAAACTGTTTTTT. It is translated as CASSFFPRNEKLFF.

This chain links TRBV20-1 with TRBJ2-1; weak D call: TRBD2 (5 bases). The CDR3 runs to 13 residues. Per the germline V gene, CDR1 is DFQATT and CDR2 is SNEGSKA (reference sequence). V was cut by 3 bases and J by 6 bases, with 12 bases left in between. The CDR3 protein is CSASRSARNEQFF. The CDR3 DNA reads TGCAGTGCTAGTCGTAGCGCTCGCAATGAGCAGTTCTTC.

Here the CDR3 reads CASRLETDQPQHF. In nucleotides, the CDR3 is TGTGCCAGCAGACTAGAGACAGATCAGCCCCAGCATTTT. V is TRBV6-5 and J is TRBJ1-5; tentative D call: TRBD1 (5 bases). The CDR3 has 13 residues. The ends were cut back, 6 bases at V and 5 bases at J, with 11 bases in the middle. The germline V gene encodes CDR1 MNHEY and CDR2 SVGAGI.

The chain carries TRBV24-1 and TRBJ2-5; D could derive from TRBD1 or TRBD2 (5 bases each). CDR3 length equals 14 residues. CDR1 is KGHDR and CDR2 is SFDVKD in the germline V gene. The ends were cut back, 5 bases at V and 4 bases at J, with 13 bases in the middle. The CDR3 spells CATSAAGAGETQYF. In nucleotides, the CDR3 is TGTGCCACCAGTGCTGCTGGGGCGGGAGAGACCCAGTACTTC.

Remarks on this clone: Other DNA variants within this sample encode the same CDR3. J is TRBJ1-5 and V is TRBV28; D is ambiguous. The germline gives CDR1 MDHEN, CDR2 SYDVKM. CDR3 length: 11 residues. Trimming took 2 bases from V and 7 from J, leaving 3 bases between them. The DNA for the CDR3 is TGTGCCAGCAGTTTAGGACAGCCCCAGCATTTT. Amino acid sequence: CASSLGQPQHF.

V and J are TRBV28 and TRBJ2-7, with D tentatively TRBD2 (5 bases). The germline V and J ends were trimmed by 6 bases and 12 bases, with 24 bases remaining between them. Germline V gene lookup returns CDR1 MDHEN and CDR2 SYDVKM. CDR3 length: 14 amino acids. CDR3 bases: TGTGCCAGCAGGGCTGGAAGGGAGACATCGTTGGGGTACTTC. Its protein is CASRAGRETSLGYF.

The DNA of the CDR3 is TGTGCCAGCAGCCTGCGGGGAGGGCCTCAGGGGACCCAGTACTTC. This translates into CASSLRGGPQGTQYF. The J gene is TRBJ2-5, the V gene TRBV3-1 (or the pseudogene TRBV3-2); TRBD2 aligns across 7 bases. The CDR3 runs to 15 residues. With V trimmed by 4 bases and J by 7 bases, 12 bases remained unmatched. Looked up from germline, CDR1 is LGHDT and CDR2 is YNNKEL (reference sequence).

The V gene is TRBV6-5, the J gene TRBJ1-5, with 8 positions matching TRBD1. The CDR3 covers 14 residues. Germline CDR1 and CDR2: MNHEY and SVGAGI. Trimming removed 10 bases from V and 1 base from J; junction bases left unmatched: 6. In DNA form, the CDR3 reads TGTGCCACCCGACAGGGGACGAGCAATCAGCCCCAGCATTTT. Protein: CATRQGTSNQPQHF.

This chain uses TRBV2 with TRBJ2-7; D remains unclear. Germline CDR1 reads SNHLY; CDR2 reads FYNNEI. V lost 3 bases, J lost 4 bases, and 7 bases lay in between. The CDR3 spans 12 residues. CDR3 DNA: TGTGCCAGCAGTGATATGAGGTACGAGCAGTACTTC. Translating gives CASSDMRYEQYF.

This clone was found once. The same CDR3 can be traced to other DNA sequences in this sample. In DNA, the CDR3 is TGTGCCAGCAGCTTAGAAGTGAACACTGAAGCTTTCTTT. As protein: CASSLEVNTEAFF. The genes are TRBV7-9 and TRBJ1-1, with no clear D. The CDR3 extends over 13 amino acids. Germline CDR1 reads SEHNR; CDR2 reads FQNEAQ (reference sequence). The ends were cut back, 1 base at V and 0 bases at J, with 3 bases in the middle.

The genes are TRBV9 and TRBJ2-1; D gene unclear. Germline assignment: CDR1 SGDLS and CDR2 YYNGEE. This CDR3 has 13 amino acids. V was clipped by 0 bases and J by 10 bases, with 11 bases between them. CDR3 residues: CASSVDAPREQFF. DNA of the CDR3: TGTGCCAGCAGCGTAGATGCGCCGAGAGAGCAGTTCTTC.

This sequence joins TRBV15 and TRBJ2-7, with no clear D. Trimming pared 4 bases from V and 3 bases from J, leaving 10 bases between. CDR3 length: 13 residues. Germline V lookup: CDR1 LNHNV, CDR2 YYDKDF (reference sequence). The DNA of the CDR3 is TGTGCCACCAGCACCCAGGTGGGCTACGAGCAGTACTTC. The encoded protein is CATSTQVGYEQYF.

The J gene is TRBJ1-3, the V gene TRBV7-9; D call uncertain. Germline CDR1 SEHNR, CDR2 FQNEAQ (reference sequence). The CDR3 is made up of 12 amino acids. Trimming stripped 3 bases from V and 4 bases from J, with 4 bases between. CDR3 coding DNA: TGTGCCAGCAGCTTGACAGGAAACACCATATATTTT. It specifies CASSLTGNTIYF. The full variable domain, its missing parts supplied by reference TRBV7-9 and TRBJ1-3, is DTGVSQNPRHKITKRGQNVTFRCDPISEHNRLYWYRQTLGQGPEFLTYFQNEAQLEKSRLLSDRFSAERPKGSFSTLEIQRTEQGDSAMYLCASSLTGNTIYFGEGSWLTVV.

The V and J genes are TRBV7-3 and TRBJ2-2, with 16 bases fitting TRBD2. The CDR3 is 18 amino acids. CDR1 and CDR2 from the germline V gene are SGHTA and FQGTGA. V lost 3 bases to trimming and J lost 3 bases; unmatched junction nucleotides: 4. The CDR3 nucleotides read TGTGCCAGCAGCTTGGGACTAGCGGGAGGGAGATACACCGGGGAGCTGTTTTTT. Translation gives CASSLGLAGGRYTGELFF.